This entry lists 27 T cell receptor beta chains sequenced from one sample in a study of blood T cell repertoires in COVID-19. Clones were read by immunoSEQ multiplex PCR, and TCRdb kept only the in-frame ones, dropping some. The sample records 120,000 to 150,000 clones, approximately 80% being singletons. Sequenced input: peripheral blood. All receptors derive from a man in his sixties with active or convalescent COVID-19.

The CDR3 DNA sequence: TGCGCCAGCAGCTTGACTGGGGGCCAGAACACTGAAGCTTTCTTT. Translated: CASSLTGGQNTEAFF. The V and J genes are TRBV5-1 and TRBJ1-1; D may be TRBD1 (6 bases). CDR3 length equals 15 residues. The V end was cut by 1 base, the J end by 1 base, with 11 bases between. In germline, CDR1 is SGHRS, CDR2 YFSETQ.

The CDR3 DNA follows: TGTGCCAGCAGTTACCCCGACTCCACAGATACGCAGTATTTT. It codes for CASSYPDSTDTQYF. This rearrangement joins TRBV6-2 or TRBV6-3 to TRBJ2-3; the D is unclear. The CDR3 consists of 14 residues. From germline, CDR1 is MNHEY and CDR2 SVGEGT. V was clipped by 2 bases and J by 2 bases, with 8 bases between them.

The chain uses TRBV11-1 and TRBJ2-7, with TRBD1 matching over 10 bases. The CDR3 spans 14 residues. CDR1 is SGHAT, CDR2 FQDESV, per germline (reference sequence). The trim removed 5 bases at V and 5 bases at J, leaving 6 bases unmatched. The CDR3 nucleotides read TGTGCCAGCAGCCCAACCGGGACAGGGGACGAGCAGTACTTC. It encodes CASSPTGTGDEQYF.

This chain uses TRBV18 with TRBJ2-1; 11 bases match TRBD2. Losses at the gene ends were 5 bases for V and 4 bases for J; bases not matched to a gene: 10. From germline, CDR1 is KGHSH and CDR2 LQKENI. This CDR3 has 17 amino acids. Written as DNA, the CDR3 is TGTGCCAGCTCAGTGATTAGCGGGAGGGCTACATACAATGAGCAGTTCTTC. Residues: CASSVISGRATYNEQFF.

This chain uses TRBV12-3 or TRBV12-4 with TRBJ2-5; 7 bases are shared with TRBD1. The CDR3 runs 13 residues. V lost 7 bases to trimming and J lost 2 bases; unmatched junction nucleotides: 4. CDR3 DNA sequence: TGTGCCAGCAAAGAGGGACAGCAAGAGACCCAGTACTTC. The encoded protein is CASKEGQQETQYF.

The CDR3 DNA is TGTGCCATCAGCCCTCTCGCGGGGAGCACAGATACGCAGTATTTT. Translated: CAISPLAGSTDTQYF. The gene calls are TRBV10-3 and TRBJ2-3, with D perhaps TRBD2 (6 bases). Germline V gene sequence: CDR1 ENHRY, CDR2 SYGVKD. Between the trimmed V and J ends, which lost 6 bases and 0 bases, there was a span of 13 bases. There are 15 residues in the CDR3.

The genes are TRBV25-1 and TRBJ1-1, with D perhaps TRBD1 (5 bases). Trimming pared 3 bases from V and 1 base from J, leaving 9 bases between. The CDR3 covers 14 residues. Germline CDR1 is MGHDK and CDR2 is SYGVNS. The CDR3 is CASSDIGQNTEAFF. The DNA of the CDR3 is TGTGCCAGCAGTGATATAGGACAGAACACTGAAGCTTTCTTT.

The chain joins TRBV4-3 to TRBJ2-1, with TRBD2 identical over 13 bases. V trimming: 0 bases; J trimming: 5 bases; junction bases outside the gene matches: 10. This CDR3 spans 19 amino acids. CDR1 is LGHNA, CDR2 YSLEER, per germline. The CDR3 region has the DNA TGCGCCAGCAGCCAAGATGAGGGACTAGCGGGGTCGTTACACAATGAGCAGTTCTTC. Protein: CASSQDEGLAGSLHNEQFF.

V usage is TRBV28 and J usage is TRBJ1-1; 8 nucleotides align to TRBD1. V was clipped by 4 bases and J by 4 bases; unmatched bases: 5. The CDR3 has 14 amino acids. The V gene's germline CDR1 is MDHEN and CDR2 SYDVKM. The chain's CDR3 is CASSWTGRTTEAFF. For the CDR3, the DNA is TGTGCCAGCAGTTGGACAGGGAGAACCACTGAAGCTTTCTTT.

The chain has TRBV3-1 (or the pseudogene TRBV3-2) and TRBJ1-6; the D gene is possibly TRBD1 (6 bases). Germline assignment: CDR1 LGHDT and CDR2 YNNKEL (reference sequence). The V and J ends lost 6 bases and 7 bases respectively, with 16 bases between them. The CDR3 has 15 amino acids. The CDR3 DNA is TGTGCCAGCAGTCCCTCCAGGGGTCTAAATTCACCCCTCCACTTT. This codes for CASSPSRGLNSPLHF.

This clone was observed once. This sequence joins TRBV15 and TRBJ2-3, with TRBD2 identical over 8 bases. The CDR3 extends over 14 amino acids. V was clipped by 1 base and J by 6 bases; unmatched bases: 3. Germline V gene sequence: CDR1 LNHNV, CDR2 YYDKDF (reference sequence). CDR3 DNA sequence: TGTGCCACCAGCAGAGGACTAGCGCCGGATACGCAGTATTTT. It is translated as CATSRGLAPDTQYF.

This clone was seen only a few times. This chain connects TRBV6-5 to TRBJ2-2, with 8 bases lining up with TRBD1. Losses at the gene ends were 4 bases for V and 5 bases for J; bases not matched to a gene: 6. The CDR3 extends over 15 amino acids. Germline V CDR1 and CDR2: MNHEY, SVGAGI. The CDR3 bases are TGTGCCAGCAGTTCCGGACAGGGTGGGACCGGGGAGCTGTTTTTT. Translation: CASSSGQGGTGELFF.

The CDR3 DNA follows: TGTGCCAGCAGCGTAGACATTTCGCAAGAGACCCAGTACTTC. Its translation is CASSVDISQETQYF. V gene TRBV9 combines with J gene TRBJ2-5; D gene ambiguous. V lost 0 bases and J 2 bases, leaving 8 bases between the germline ends. The germline V gene has CDR1 SGDLS and CDR2 YYNGEE. The length of the CDR3 is 14 residues.

This clone was seen only once. The chain has TRBV14 and TRBJ1-2; D is undetermined. Per germline, CDR1 SGHDN and CDR2 FVKESK. The CDR3 totals 13 residues. V gave up 0 bases and J gave up 8 bases, with 10 bases separating them. CDR3 nucleotides: TGTGCCAGCAGCCAAGATTGGGCACGAGGCTACACCTTC. Protein sequence: CASSQDWARGYTF. Full variable domain (remainder filled in from reference TRBV14 and TRBJ1-2): EAGVTQFPSHSVIEKGQTVTLRCDPISGHDNLYWYRRVMGKEIKFLLHFVKESKQDESGMPNNRFLAERTGGTYSTLKVQPAELEDSGVYFCASSQDWARGYTFGSGTRLTVV.

The chain uses TRBV30 and TRBJ2-3; D is possibly TRBD2 (6 bases). Germline-derived CDR1 and CDR2 are GTSNPN and SVGIG (reference sequence). Trimming removed 5 bases at V and 2 bases at J, with 17 bases between. This CDR3 contains 15 residues. CDR3 bases: TGTGCCTGGTCGCTGGGGGGAGTCGACACAGATACGCAGTATTTT. This sequence encodes CAWSLGGVDTDTQYF. Full variable domain (outside the CDR3, taken from reference TRBV30 and TRBJ2-3): SQTIHQWPATLVQPVGSPLSLECTVEGTSNPNLYWYRQAAGRGLQLLFYSVGIGQISSEVPQNLSASRPQDRQFILSSKKLLLSDSGFYLCAWSLGGVDTDTQYFGPGTRLTVL.

The chain couples TRBV5-1 to TRBJ1-2; 7 bases align to TRBD1. CDR3 size: 14 residues. Unmatched junction bases numbered 5, after V lost 4 bases and J lost 2 bases. Germline V CDR1 and CDR2: SGHRS, YFSETQ. CDR3 DNA: TGCGCCAGCAGCCCGCGGGACAGCAACTATGGCTACACCTTC. Translated: CASSPRDSNYGYTF.

This chain uses TRBV10-3 with TRBJ2-2, with a weak D call TRBD2 (8 bases). The germline V and J ends were trimmed by 8 bases and 3 bases, with 19 bases remaining between them. CDR3 length equals 16 residues. CDR1 and CDR2 (germline): ENHRY, SYGVKD. This chain's CDR3 is CAIRLAGTGDTGELFF. CDR3 DNA: TGTGCCATCCGGCTAGCGGGCACAGGGGACACCGGGGAGCTGTTTTTT.

The chain employs TRBV30 and TRBJ1-4; D gene unclear. Trimming removed 0 bases at V and 0 bases at J, with 11 bases between. The length of the CDR3 is 16 residues. Germline assignment: CDR1 GTSNPN and CDR2 SVGIG (reference sequence). In nucleotides, the CDR3 is TGTGCCTGGAGTGTATCCGGGGTTGCAACTAATGAAAAACTGTTTTTT. Translation gives CAWSVSGVATNEKLFF. Filled out from reference TRBV30 and TRBJ1-4, the complete variable domain reads SQTIHQWPATLVQPVGSPLSLECTVEGTSNPNLYWYRQAAGRGLQLLFYSVGIGQISSEVPQNLSASRPQDRQFILSSKKLLLSDSGFYLCAWSVSGVATNEKLFFGSGTQLSVL.

V usage is TRBV5-8 and J usage is TRBJ1-5, with D tentatively TRBD1 (6 bases). The CDR3 has 14 amino acids. Between the trimmed V and J ends, which lost 5 bases and 2 bases, there was a span of 11 bases. Germline loops: CDR1 SGHTS, CDR2 YDEGEE. The CDR3 here is CASRLQGGNQPQHF. The CDR3 nucleotides are TGTGCCAGCAGATTACAGGGCGGCAATCAGCCCCAGCATTTT.

This clone was recorded once. V gene TRBV2 combines with J gene TRBJ2-7; D possibly corresponds to TRBD1 (5 bases). This CDR3 has 13 residues. The V gene lost 6 bases and the J gene lost 5 bases, with 14 bases spanning the gap. Germline values: CDR1 SNHLY, CDR2 FYNNEI. The CDR3 DNA reads TGTGCCAGCAGAACCCAGGGCTATGACGAGCAGTACTTC. Translating it yields CASRTQGYDEQYF.

Comments on this clone: At one of its ends the junction is not consistent with the germline gene, which may arise from a read error. CDR3 in DNA: TGCGGGACTGGACAACTTGGCACAGATACGCAGTATTTT. It specifies CGTGQLGTDTQYF. The rearrangement joins TRBV18 to TRBJ2-3, with D possibly being TRBD2 (6 bases). The germline V gene encodes CDR1 KGHSH and CDR2 LQKENI. This CDR3 comprises 13 residues.

This clone was seen a handful of times. This rearrangement joins TRBV5-5 to TRBJ1-2; D is perhaps TRBD1 (5 bases). V was cut by 1 base and J by 2 bases, with 12 bases left in between. Germline lookup yields CDR1 SGHKS and CDR2 YYEKEE (reference sequence). This CDR3 has 15 amino acids. CDR3 coding DNA: TGTGCCAGCAGCTTGCTCCGGGACTGGAACTATGGCTACACCTTC. Protein sequence: CASSLLRDWNYGYTF.

V and J are TRBV7-9 and TRBJ1-4; the D is unclear. Germline CDR1 reads SEHNR; CDR2 reads FQNEAQ (reference sequence). Between the trimmed V and J ends, which lost 2 bases and 0 bases, there was a span of 4 bases. The CDR3 extends over 14 amino acids. The CDR3 reads CASSLSATNEKLFF. The CDR3 bases are TGTGCCAGCAGCTTATCCGCAACTAATGAAAAACTGTTTTTT.

V is TRBV7-2 and J is TRBJ1-2; D is unclear. The CDR3 sequence is 14 residues long. Trimming removed 6 bases from V and 1 base from J, with 12 bases in between. Germline V lookup: CDR1 SGHTA, CDR2 FQGNSA. The CDR3 nucleotides read TGTGCCAGCAGTTCTGTTCCCAGTAACTATGGCTACACCTTC. It yields the protein CASSSVPSNYGYTF.

The chain links TRBV19 to TRBJ2-2; D perhaps matches TRBD2 (5 bases). V was pared by 3 bases and J by 0 bases, with 8 bases between. This CDR3 is built from 15 residues. The germline V gene encodes CDR1 LNHDA and CDR2 SQIVND (reference sequence). In nucleotides, the CDR3 is TGTGCCAGTAGTATTAAGCGGACGAACACCGGGGAGCTGTTTTTT. Amino acids: CASSIKRTNTGELFF.

The chain links TRBV7-2 to TRBJ1-5; 9 positions match TRBD1. The CDR3 runs to 15 residues. Germline-derived CDR1 and CDR2 are SGHTA and FQGNSA. Losses at the gene ends were 1 base for V and 4 bases for J; bases not matched to a gene: 2. The CDR3 DNA sequence: TGTGCCAGCAGCTTAGTACAGGGGGCAAATCAGCCCCAGCATTTT. Translated: CASSLVQGANQPQHF.

The V and J genes are TRBV18 and TRBJ2-2; 9 positions match TRBD2. The ends lost 4 bases at V and 4 bases at J; junction bases unmatched: 4. Germline V gene sequence: CDR1 KGHSH, CDR2 LQKENI. CDR3 size: 15 residues. CDR3 coding DNA: TGTGCCAGCTCACTTAGCGGGAGCCCCACCGGGGAGCTGTTTTTT. Translation gives CASSLSGSPTGELFF. Filled out from reference TRBV18 and TRBJ2-2, the complete variable domain reads NAGVMQNPRHLVRRRGQEARLRCSPMKGHSHVYWYRQLPEEGLKFMVYLQKENIIDESGMPKERFSAEFPKEGPSILRIQQVVRGDSAAYFCASSLSGSPTGELFFGEGSRLTVL.